This T cell receptor beta chain was found in a study of cytomegalovirus exposure and HLA in healthy donors. The CDR3 is 14 amino acids. Germline V lookup: CDR1 LNHNV, CDR2 YYDKDF (reference sequence). Losses at the gene ends were 3 bases for V and 8 bases for J; bases not matched to a gene: 7. The assay was immunoSEQ multiplex PCR, and TCRdb's table has in-frame clones only and misses some. The sample carries 260,000 or so clones, approximately 87% recorded once. Sample: PBMCs. The chain couples TRBV15 to TRBJ1-2; 9 bases fit TRBD1. The TCR sequence derives from a man younger than 30 in good health and CMV-seronegative. As DNA, the CDR3 is TGTGCCACCAGCAGTCCCGGGACAGGGAACGGCTACACCTTC. Protein product: CATSSPGTGNGYTF.